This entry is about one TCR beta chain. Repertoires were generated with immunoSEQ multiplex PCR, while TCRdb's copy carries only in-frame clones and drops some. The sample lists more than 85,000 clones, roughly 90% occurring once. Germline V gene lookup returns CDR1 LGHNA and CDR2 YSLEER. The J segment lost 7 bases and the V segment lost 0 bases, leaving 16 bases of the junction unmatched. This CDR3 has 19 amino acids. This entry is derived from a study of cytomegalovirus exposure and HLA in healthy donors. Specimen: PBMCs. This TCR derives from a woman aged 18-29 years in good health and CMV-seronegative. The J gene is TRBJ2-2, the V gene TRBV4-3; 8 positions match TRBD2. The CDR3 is CASSQDTYLPGLGVGELFF. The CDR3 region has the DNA TGCGCCAGCAGCCAAGATACTTACCTACCGGGACTAGGAGTCGGGGAGCTGTTTTTT.